This TCR beta chain came from a study of T cell responses to AZD1222 COVID-19 vaccine. Notes on the study in general: Mapped onto spike, vaccine-associated CD4 TCRs spanned it and were dominant at 160-218 and 743-854. After the peak T cell response, and only then, were repertoires sampled.

Samples with a second dose at about 4 or about 12 weeks were pooled together. A remark on this clone: The target antigen is unknown.

V was pared by 2 bases and J by 10 bases, with 14 bases between. The length of the CDR3 is 13 residues. Germline loops: CDR1 MRHNA, CDR2 SNTAGT. Assay used: immunoSEQ multiplex PCR; TCRdb lists only in-frame clones, some missing. The table includes about 110,000 clones, around 90% detected once. J is TRBJ1-2 and V is TRBV6-4, with TRBD1 as a possible D gene (6 bases). This specimen consisted of peripheral blood, obtained 28 days after the second AZD1222 dose. The origin of this receptor is an adult who received the AZD1222 COVID-19 vaccine. CDR3 in DNA: TGTGCCAGCAGTGACCCCCGGGACATCGCCTACACCTTC. This sequence encodes CASSDPRDIAYTF.